This is a list of T cell receptor beta chains from one sample in a study of T-cell reconstitution after alpha-beta-depleted transplantation in children. TCRdb independently ran MiXCR on the PCR reads; one entry per CDR3 protein. In the table there are around 270,000 distinct CDR3 sequences, about a tenth of which are singletons. The sample in question was PBMCs, obtained before TCRalphabeta/CD19-depleted stem cell transplant. The source of these receptors is a boy less than two years old with acute myeloid leukemia, due to receive a stem cell transplant. Both conserved end residues are part of each CDR3. D genes are given only for firm matches. Part of the rows lack a size; the others show once, few, many or a class for expanded clones.

j_gene: TRBJ2-7
abundance: many
v_gene: TRBV28
d_gene: TRBD1
CDR3nt: TGTGCCAGCAGTAGCACAGGGGGATTGACCTACGAGCAGTACTTC
CDR3aa: CASSSTGGLTYEQYF

j_gene: TRBJ1-3
abundance: many
v_gene: TRBV28
d_gene: NA
CDR3nt: TGTGCCAGCAGTTTTGGCGGACTAGGGCAGCCTGGAAACACCATATATTTT
CDR3aa: CASSFGGLGQPGNTIYF

j_gene: TRBJ2-7
abundance: NA
v_gene: TRBV7-2
d_gene: TRBD1
CDR3nt: TGTGCCAGCAGCTTACCAGGACAGGGCCGCTCCTACGAGCAGTACTTC
CDR3aa: CASSLPGQGRSYEQYF

j_gene: TRBJ2-7
abundance: many
v_gene: TRBV24-1
d_gene: NA
CDR3nt: TGTGCCACCAGTGATTGGCCTTCTCCCTACGAGCAGTACTTC
CDR3aa: CATSDWPSPYEQYF

j_gene: TRBJ2-1
abundance: few
v_gene: TRBV18
d_gene: TRBD2
CDR3nt: TGTGCCAGCTCACCTAGCGGGGGTAAGGCCTACAATGAGCAGTTCTTC
CDR3aa: CASSPSGGKAYNEQFF

j_gene: TRBJ2-5
abundance: many
v_gene: TRBV29-1
d_gene: NA
CDR3nt: TGCAGCGTTGGGGTACAGGGAGAGACCCAGTACTTC
CDR3aa: CSVGVQGETQYF

j_gene: TRBJ2-3
abundance: many
v_gene: TRBV4-3
d_gene: TRBD2
CDR3nt: TGCGCCAGCAGCCAAGGACTAGCGGGAAGCACAGATACGCAGTATTTT
CDR3aa: CASSQGLAGSTDTQYF

j_gene: TRBJ1-1
abundance: many
v_gene: TRBV28
d_gene: NA
CDR3nt: TGTGCCAGCAGTTCCCGGGGGCAAACTATGAACACTGAAGCTTTCTTT
CDR3aa: CASSSRGQTMNTEAFF

j_gene: TRBJ2-7
abundance: many
v_gene: TRBV7-2
d_gene: TRBD2
CDR3nt: TGTGCCAGCAGCTCTAGCGGGGGGGCAGGCTACGAGCAGTACTTC
CDR3aa: CASSSSGGAGYEQYF

j_gene: TRBJ1-1
abundance: NA
v_gene: TRBV12-3/TRBV12-4
d_gene: TRBD1
CDR3nt: TGTGCCAGCAGTTTAGTTCCGACAGGGAGGACTGAAGCTTTCTTT
CDR3aa: CASSLVPTGRTEAFF

j_gene: TRBJ2-7
abundance: few
v_gene: TRBV5-1
d_gene: TRBD1
CDR3nt: TGCGCCAGCAGTTTCCGGGACAGGGGGGACTACGAGCAGTACTTC
CDR3aa: CASSFRDRGDYEQYF

j_gene: TRBJ2-7
abundance: few
v_gene: TRBV18
d_gene: TRBD2
CDR3nt: TGTGCCAGCTCACCACTCGGGACTAGCGGGAGGAGGGGATACGAGCAGTACTTC
CDR3aa: CASSPLGTSGRRGYEQYF

j_gene: TRBJ1-1
abundance: many
v_gene: TRBV5-1
d_gene: TRBD1
CDR3nt: TGCGCCAGCAGCTATATTCCGGGACAGCTTGAAGCTTTCTTT
CDR3aa: CASSYIPGQLEAFF

j_gene: TRBJ2-7
abundance: many
v_gene: TRBV28
d_gene: TRBD1
CDR3nt: TGTGCCAGCAACCGGGACAGCAGCTCCTACGAGCAGTACTTC
CDR3aa: CASNRDSSSYEQYF

j_gene: TRBJ2-6
abundance: NA
v_gene: TRBV28
d_gene: NA
CDR3nt: TGTGCCAGCAGTTTCCAACAGCAAGGGTCTGGGGCCAACGTCCTGACTTTC
CDR3aa: CASSFQQQGSGANVLTF

j_gene: TRBJ2-5
abundance: many
v_gene: TRBV6-4
d_gene: NA
CDR3nt: TGTGCCAGCAGTGACTCAGGGGCGCCGGGAGAGACCCAGTACTTC
CDR3aa: CASSDSGAPGETQYF

j_gene: TRBJ2-1
abundance: few
v_gene: TRBV12-5
d_gene: TRBD1
CDR3nt: TGTGCTAGTGGAGGGGACAGCTACAATGAGCAGTTCTTC
CDR3aa: CASGGDSYNEQFF

j_gene: TRBJ2-5
abundance: few
v_gene: TRBV15
d_gene: TRBD2
CDR3nt: TGTGCCACCAGCAGAGGGCCGGGACTAGCGGGATCAGAGACCCAGTACTTC
CDR3aa: CATSRGPGLAGSETQYF

j_gene: TRBJ2-3
abundance: many
v_gene: TRBV7-9
d_gene: NA
CDR3nt: TGTGCCAGCAGCTTCACCCTAGCGTCAGATACGCAGTATTTT
CDR3aa: CASSFTLASDTQYF

j_gene: TRBJ1-5
abundance: NA
v_gene: TRBV20-1
d_gene: TRBD1
CDR3nt: TGCTGTGCTAGAGGTGTTGGGACAGGGAGTAATCAGCCCCAGCATTTT
CDR3aa: CCARGVGTGSNQPQHF

j_gene: TRBJ2-1
abundance: few
v_gene: TRBV12-3/TRBV12-4
d_gene: TRBD2
CDR3nt: TGTGCCAGCAGTCGTGCCTCGGGACTAATTTACAATGAGCAGTTCTTC
CDR3aa: CASSRASGLIYNEQFF

j_gene: TRBJ2-3
abundance: few
v_gene: TRBV4-3
d_gene: NA
CDR3nt: TGCGCCAGCAGCCAGGCCTCAGGGGGGGGGAGCACAGATACGCAGTATTTT
CDR3aa: CASSQASGGGSTDTQYF

j_gene: TRBJ2-1
abundance: many
v_gene: TRBV12-3/TRBV12-4
d_gene: TRBD2
CDR3nt: TGTGCCAGTCAGGGACTAGCGTTGAATGAGCAGTTCTTC
CDR3aa: CASQGLALNEQFF

j_gene: TRBJ2-5
abundance: many
v_gene: TRBV5-1
d_gene: NA
CDR3nt: TGCGCCAGCGGCTCAGGGATGCAAGAGACCCAGTACTTC
CDR3aa: CASGSGMQETQYF

j_gene: TRBJ2-7
abundance: few
v_gene: TRBV12-3/TRBV12-4
d_gene: NA
CDR3nt: TGTGCCAGCAGTCCGGGGGCCCTCGAGCAGTACTTC
CDR3aa: CASSPGALEQYF

j_gene: TRBJ2-3
abundance: many
v_gene: TRBV28
d_gene: NA
CDR3nt: TGTGCCAGCAGTTCGAGGTTCCGCACAGATACGCAGTATTTT
CDR3aa: CASSSRFRTDTQYF

j_gene: TRBJ2-7
abundance: many
v_gene: TRBV20-1
d_gene: TRBD2
CDR3nt: TGCAGTGCTAGAGTTTGGTATCATCTAGGACTAGCGGGGGTTAGCACCTACGAGCAGTACTTC
CDR3aa: CSARVWYHLGLAGVSTYEQYF

j_gene: TRBJ2-7
abundance: few
v_gene: TRBV7-9
d_gene: NA
CDR3nt: TGTGCCAGCAGCTTAGCGTTGGGGGGGGCTCAGGACGAGCAGTACTTC
CDR3aa: CASSLALGGAQDEQYF

j_gene: TRBJ1-2
abundance: many
v_gene: TRBV6-5
d_gene: TRBD1
CDR3nt: TGTGCCAGCAGCTATCCTGGACAGGGACCGGATGGCTACACCTTC
CDR3aa: CASSYPGQGPDGYTF

j_gene: TRBJ1-3
abundance: NA
v_gene: TRBV20-1
d_gene: NA
CDR3nt: TGCAGTGCCGCTAGAGGTCTGAGCTCTGGAAACACCATATATTTT
CDR3aa: CSAARGLSSGNTIYF

j_gene: TRBJ2-7
abundance: many
v_gene: TRBV14
d_gene: NA
CDR3nt: TGTGCCAGCAGCCGCGGGACAGTCTCCTACGAGCAGTACTTC
CDR3aa: CASSRGTVSYEQYF

j_gene: TRBJ1-3
abundance: many
v_gene: TRBV7-6
d_gene: NA
CDR3nt: TGTGCCAGCAGCTTAGCGCGGCAGCACTCTGGAAACACCATATATTTT
CDR3aa: CASSLARQHSGNTIYF

j_gene: TRBJ2-1
abundance: many
v_gene: TRBV12-3/TRBV12-4
d_gene: NA
CDR3nt: TGTGCCAGCAGATCGGGACTTTCGCCAAACAATGAGCAGTTCTTC
CDR3aa: CASRSGLSPNNEQFF

j_gene: TRBJ1-5
abundance: NA
v_gene: TRBV19
d_gene: NA
CDR3nt: TGTGCCAGCAGCCCGCGGCGGCAGTATAGCAATCAGCCCCAGCATTTT
CDR3aa: CASSPRRQYSNQPQHF

j_gene: TRBJ1-5
abundance: NA
v_gene: TRBV28
d_gene: TRBD1
CDR3nt: TGTGCCAGCAGTCCCCTGGACAGGGCTAGCAATCAGCCCCAGCATTTT
CDR3aa: CASSPLDRASNQPQHF